This T cell receptor beta chain was sequenced for a study of identical twins. General observations from the study: Part of the zero-insertion signal could reflect confounding by invariant MAIT and iNKT cells. Where beta out-of-frame sequences were concerned, excess twin sharing was weaker. Out-of-frame alpha sequences common to twins exhibited a surplus of low generation probability.

TCRdb redid the calling of the 5' RACE reads with MiXCR, one entry per CDR3 protein. The profile shows 200,000 to 250,000 distinct CDR3 sequences, 7.5% of them singletons. This clonotype showed up just a few times. The antigen is unknown. CDR3 length equals 14 residues. The germline V and J ends were trimmed by 5 bases and 8 bases, with 16 bases remaining between them. This sample also appeared in a second study, on yellow fever vaccine responses in identical twins.

The clonotype was recovered from a woman in her late teens or twenties in good health. This chain uses TRBV12-3 or TRBV12-4 with TRBJ1-5, with D possibly being TRBD1 (5 bases). Sequenced sample: CD8+ T cells sorted from blood. DNA of the CDR3: TGTGCCAGCAGTCCCCTTGGAGGGACGGAGCCCCAGCATTTT. Amino acids: CASSPLGGTEPQHF.